Below, 29 T cell receptor beta chains from the same sample are listed, as sequenced in a study of cytomegalovirus exposure and HLA in healthy donors. The PCR made use of 60 Vbeta and 13 Jbeta primers. The assay was immunoSEQ multiplex PCR, and TCRdb's table has in-frame clones only and misses some. The table shows around 200,000 clones, with around 86% occurring only once. Sequencing was carried out using PBMCs. The receptor set was obtained from a man aged 35 to 55 in good health and CMV-seropositive.

The V and J genes are TRBV7-9 and TRBJ2-5, with TRBD1 matching over 8 bases. The J call could be wrong; TRBJ2-7 is a better fit for the DNA end. Looked up from germline, CDR1 is SEHNR and CDR2 is FQNEAQ (reference sequence). The CDR3 covers 16 residues. The CDR3 loop reads CASSLRWGQANYEQYF. The CDR3 DNA reads TGTGCCAGCAGCTTGCGCTGGGGACAGGCGAACTACGAGCAGTACTTC.

The CDR3 region is CASSISAGSHEQYF. As DNA, the CDR3 is TGTGCCAGTAGTATATCAGCGGGGAGCCACGAGCAGTACTTC. The rearrangement uses TRBV19 and TRBJ2-7, with 7 bases lining up with TRBD2. V shed 2 bases and J 5 bases; nucleotides not matched to a gene: 6. From germline, CDR1 is LNHDA and CDR2 SQIVND (reference sequence). The CDR3 totals 14 residues. Drawing the rest from reference TRBV19 and TRBJ2-7, the complete variable domain is DGGITQSPKYLFRKEGQNVTLSCEQNLNHDAMYWYRQDPGQGLRLIYYSQIVNDFQKGDIAEGYSVSREKKESFPLTVTSAQKNPTAFYLCASSISAGSHEQYFGPGTRLTVT.

This clone was found a few times. The rearrangement joins TRBV6-1 to TRBJ1-4; 8 bases are a match to TRBD1. V trimming: 1 base; J trimming: 8 bases; junction bases outside the gene matches: 6. The CDR3 extends over 15 amino acids. Germline lookup yields CDR1 MNHNS and CDR2 SASEGT. CDR3 amino acids: CASSEVPGGGEKLFF. In DNA, the CDR3 is TGTGCCAGCAGTGAAGTTCCAGGGGGCGGAGAAAAACTGTTTTTT.

The CDR3 spells CASSQDIGTGYGYTF. In DNA form, the CDR3 reads TGCGCCAGCAGCCAAGATATAGGGACAGGGTATGGCTACACCTTC. The rearrangement uses TRBV4-3 and TRBJ1-2, with 9 positions matching TRBD1. Germline values: CDR1 LGHNA, CDR2 YSLEER. The ends lost 0 bases at V and 5 bases at J; junction bases unmatched: 4. The CDR3 covers 15 residues.

J is TRBJ1-6 and V is TRBV6-1; D might be TRBD1 (6 bases). The CDR3 spans 15 residues. V lost 1 base, J lost 9 bases, and 13 bases lay in between. Germline assignment: CDR1 MNHNS and CDR2 SASEGT. The CDR3 DNA reads as TGTGCCAGCAGTGAAGGAAACCCAGGGGTTTCACCCCTCCACTTT. Protein sequence: CASSEGNPGVSPLHF.

The chain is built from TRBV12-5 and TRBJ2-1; 9 nucleotides agree with TRBD1. The CDR3 runs 15 residues. After removal of 3 bases from V and 9 bases from J, the junction contained 9 bases not matched to a gene. Germline V lookup: CDR1 LGHNT, CDR2 FRNRAP. The CDR3 sequence is CASGLGGQGWSEQFF. The CDR3 DNA reads TGTGCTAGTGGTTTAGGGGGACAGGGTTGGAGTGAGCAGTTCTTC.

The chain recombines TRBV30 with TRBJ2-1, with D perhaps TRBD1 (6 bases). The V and J ends lost 0 bases and 9 bases respectively, with 6 bases between them. The CDR3 extends over 11 amino acids. The germline V gene encodes CDR1 GTSNPN and CDR2 SVGIG (reference sequence). The CDR3 DNA is TGTGCCTGGAGTGTACAGGGTGAGCAGTTCTTC. This sequence encodes CAWSVQGEQFF.

The rearrangement uses TRBV29-1 and TRBJ1-1; weak D call: TRBD1 (6 bases). This CDR3 region has 14 residues. Per the germline V gene, CDR1 is SQVTM and CDR2 is ANQGSEA. The V end lost 7 bases, the J end lost 6 bases, and 21 bases lay between the germline ends. The CDR3, as DNA: TGCAGCGCGACCTACAGGGCCGGGGGGGCTGAAGCTTTCTTT. Amino acids: CSATYRAGGAEAFF. Filled out from reference TRBV29-1 and TRBJ1-1, the complete variable domain reads SAVISQKPSRDICQRGTSLTIQCQVDSQVTMMFWYRQQPGQSLTLIATANQGSEATYESGFVIDKFPISRPNLTFSTLTVSNMSPEDSSIYLCSATYRAGGAEAFFGQGTRLTVV.

The genes are TRBV5-1 and TRBJ2-3; 8 bases are a match to TRBD2. The V segment lost 2 bases and the J segment 0 bases; nucleotides outside the gene matches: 2. The germline gives CDR1 SGHRS, CDR2 YFSETQ. The CDR3 has 15 residues. The chain's CDR3 is CASSLAGASTDTQYF. The CDR3 DNA is TGCGCCAGCAGCTTAGCGGGGGCTAGCACAGATACGCAGTATTTT.

This chain joins TRBV7-2 and TRBJ2-3; 9 positions match TRBD2. The CDR3 length is 15 residues. J was trimmed by 5 bases and V by 5 bases; bases with no gene match: 8. Germline CDR1 reads SGHTA; CDR2 reads FQGNSA. The CDR3 region is CASSPWGGGGDTQYF. The CDR3 DNA is TGTGCCAGCAGCCCATGGGGCGGGGGGGGAGATACGCAGTATTTT.

The chain has TRBV7-9 and TRBJ1-4, with 9 bases that match TRBD1. Trimming at V came to 3 bases and at J to 5 bases, leaving 1 base not matched to a gene. Germline CDR1 is SEHNR and CDR2 is FQNEAQ (reference sequence). The CDR3 consists of 14 residues. The CDR3 DNA follows: TGTGCCAGCAGCTTGGGGACAGGGAATGAAAAACTGTTTTTT. It yields the protein CASSLGTGNEKLFF.

This clone has more than one count but fewer than ten. The rearrangement uses TRBV7-9 and TRBJ2-3; D is possibly TRBD1 (6 bases). Germline CDR1 reads SEHNR; CDR2 reads FQNEAQ (reference sequence). The CDR3 length is 15 residues. V lost 4 bases and J lost 5, with 16 bases in between. The CDR3 coding sequence is TGTGCCAGCAGCTCTTTTAAGGGCAGGGGAGATACGCAGTATTTT. Amino acid sequence: CASSSFKGRGDTQYF.

This clone was observed a handful of times. V is TRBV5-1 and J is TRBJ2-1; D is perhaps TRBD2 (6 bases). The CDR3 contains 15 residues. The germline V gene encodes CDR1 SGHRS and CDR2 YFSETQ. The V gene lost 0 bases and the J gene lost 3 bases, with 10 bases spanning the gap. For the CDR3, the DNA is TGCGCCAGCAGCTTGGCGCGGGACTTCTACAATGAGCAGTTCTTC. Translating gives CASSLARDFYNEQFF.

The gene calls are TRBV4-3 and TRBJ1-5; unclear D gene. This CDR3 contains 16 residues. The germline V gene encodes CDR1 LGHNA and CDR2 YSLEER. Trimming took off 4 bases at V and 0 bases at J, with 13 bases between the two ends. This chain's CDR3 is CASSRQDIYSNQPQHF. As DNA, the CDR3 is TGCGCCAGCAGCCGCCAGGATATCTATAGCAATCAGCCCCAGCATTTT.

The chain is built from TRBV5-6 and TRBJ1-4; 11 positions agree with TRBD1. CDR1 and CDR2 (germline): SGHDT, YYEEEE. The CDR3 covers 19 residues. Unmatched junction bases numbered 7, after V lost 0 bases and J lost 0 bases. The chain's CDR3 is CASSLELRDRGSTNEKLFF. The CDR3 DNA reads TGTGCCAGCAGCTTGGAACTCCGGGACAGGGGGTCAACTAATGAAAAACTGTTTTTT.

Notes on this clone: One end of the junction is discordant with germline, which a read error may explain. The chain recombines TRBV7-9 with TRBJ2-5; 9 nucleotides line up with TRBD1. Germline CDR1 reads SEHNR; CDR2 reads FQNEAQ (reference sequence). The CDR3 spans 15 residues. The chain's CDR3 is CSSSLGGQGPWTQYF. The DNA for the CDR3 is TGTTCCAGCAGCTTAGGGGGACAGGGCCCATGGACCCAGTACTTC.

The chain recombines TRBV4-2 with TRBJ2-3, with 9 bases aligning to TRBD1. This CDR3 contains 14 residues. Germline CDR1 is LGHNA and CDR2 is YNFKEQ. Unmatched junction bases numbered 2, after V lost 1 base and J lost 6 bases. The CDR3 protein is CASSQVGTGDTQYF. The CDR3 DNA reads TGTGCCAGCAGCCAAGTTGGGACAGGGGATACGCAGTATTTT.

CDR3 loop: CASSFEGRANEKLFF. The DNA for the CDR3 is TGTGCCAGCAGTTTTGAGGGGAGGGCTAATGAAAAACTGTTTTTT. The chain links TRBV27 to TRBJ1-4; D perhaps matches TRBD1 (5 bases). The germline V and J ends were trimmed by 3 bases and 3 bases, with 11 bases remaining between them. Germline assignment: CDR1 MNHEY and CDR2 SMNVEV (reference sequence). The CDR3 is 15 amino acids.

The V gene is TRBV25-1, the J gene TRBJ1-6; TRBD1 aligns across 8 bases. V trimming: 8 bases; J trimming: 7 bases; junction bases outside the gene matches: 4. The CDR3 has 13 amino acids. CDR1 and CDR2 (germline): MGHDK, SYGVNS. The chain's CDR3 is CASLDRGNSPLHF. CDR3 nucleotide sequence: TGTGCCAGCCTTGACAGGGGAAATTCACCCCTCCACTTT.

The chain has TRBV7-6 and TRBJ2-1; D may be TRBD1 (5 bases). Germline CDR1 reads SGHVS; CDR2 reads FNYEAQ. The CDR3 extends over 15 amino acids. V lost 5 bases and J lost 5, with 16 bases in between. The CDR3 DNA reads TGTGCCAGCAGCCCAAACCCTGGACAAGACAATGAGCAGTTCTTC. Protein: CASSPNPGQDNEQFF.

Points on this clone: The same CDR3 can be traced to other DNA sequences in this sample. The chain links TRBV19 to TRBJ1-5; the match to TRBD1 covers 9 bases. The CDR3 consists of 13 residues. Germline lookup yields CDR1 LNHDA and CDR2 SQIVND (reference sequence). J gave up 4 bases and V 6 bases, and 1 base lay outside the gene matches. The CDR3 here is CASSGTGNQPQHF. CDR3 sequence (DNA): TGTGCCAGTAGCGGGACAGGGAATCAGCCCCAGCATTTT.

This chain uses TRBV7-2 with TRBJ1-2, with 7 nucleotides matching TRBD1. From germline, CDR1 is SGHTA and CDR2 FQGNSA. The J segment lost 0 bases and the V segment lost 5 bases, leaving 6 bases of the junction unmatched. CDR3 length equals 15 residues. The CDR3 bases are TGTGCCAGCAGCCGGACAGGACAACCTAACTATGGCTACACCTTC. As protein: CASSRTGQPNYGYTF.

The CDR3 DNA reads TGTGCCAGTAGTATATCCCCACTGGCGGGGATCACAGATACGCAGTATTTT. Translation: CASSISPLAGITDTQYF. This chain links TRBV19 with TRBJ2-3; TRBD2 might be the D (6 bases). The V gene lost 2 bases and the J gene lost 2 bases, with 17 bases spanning the gap. There are 17 residues in the CDR3. Germline loops: CDR1 LNHDA, CDR2 SQIVND (reference sequence).

This clone was counted between two and nine times. The chain links TRBV4-3 to TRBJ2-7; 7 positions agree with TRBD1. The J segment lost 2 bases and the V segment lost 0 bases, leaving 4 bases of the junction unmatched. Per the germline V gene, CDR1 is LGHNA and CDR2 is YSLEER. This CDR3 has 15 residues. CDR3 loop: CASSQEGGPTYEQYF. The DNA for the CDR3 is TGCGCCAGCAGCCAAGAAGGGGGCCCAACCTACGAGCAGTACTTC.

The rearrangement links TRBV6-1 to TRBJ1-5; 9 bases fit TRBD1. V lost 6 bases to trimming and J lost 6 bases; unmatched junction nucleotides: 6. This CDR3 is 14 amino acids long. The V gene's germline CDR1 is MNHNS and CDR2 SASEGT. The CDR3 DNA follows: TGTGCCAGCAGGACCGACAGGGGGGGTCAGCCCCAGCATTTT. Translating it yields CASRTDRGGQPQHF.

This chain connects TRBV29-1 to TRBJ2-3, with 13 bases that match TRBD2. Germline values: CDR1 SQVTM, CDR2 ANQGSEA. After removal of 2 bases from V and 8 bases from J, the junction contained 1 base not matched to a gene. The CDR3 contains 13 residues. The CDR3 coding sequence is TGCAGCGTTGAAACTAGCGGGGGGGGTACGCAGTATTTT. It encodes CSVETSGGGTQYF.

The chain has TRBV5-6 and TRBJ2-1; possible D gene TRBD1, 5 bases. Germline V gives CDR1 SGHDT, CDR2 YYEEEE. There are 13 residues in the CDR3. The ends were cut back, 0 bases at V and 9 bases at J, with 10 bases in the middle. The CDR3 here is CASSLAGIGEQFF. The CDR3 DNA sequence: TGTGCCAGCAGCTTGGCAGGGATAGGTGAGCAGTTCTTC.

The V and J genes are TRBV5-4 and TRBJ1-3; D is unresolved. Germline CDR1 reads SGHNT; CDR2 reads YYREEE (reference sequence). The V gene lost 4 bases and the J gene lost 0 bases, with 8 bases spanning the gap. The CDR3 loop spans 14 amino acids. CDR3 nucleotides: TGTGCCAGCAGCGGAGGAGTCTCTGGAAACACCATATATTTT. Protein sequence: CASSGGVSGNTIYF. Using reference TRBV5-4 and TRBJ1-3 for the parts outside the CDR3, the full variable domain is ETGVTQSPTHLIKTRGQQVTLRCSSQSGHNTVSWYQQALGQGPQFIFQYYREEENGRGNFPPRFSGLQFPNYSSELNVNALELDDSALYLCASSGGVSGNTIYFGEGSWLTVV.

The V call is TRBV7-9, the J call TRBJ2-3, with a weak D call TRBD1 (5 bases). The CDR3 totals 15 residues. Looked up from germline, CDR1 is SEHNR and CDR2 is FQNEAQ (reference sequence). V dropped 5 bases and J dropped 2 bases, with 14 bases sitting between them. The CDR3 region is CASSAAGISTDTQYF. The CDR3 nucleotides are TGTGCCAGCAGCGCCGCAGGGATTTCCACAGATACGCAGTATTTT.